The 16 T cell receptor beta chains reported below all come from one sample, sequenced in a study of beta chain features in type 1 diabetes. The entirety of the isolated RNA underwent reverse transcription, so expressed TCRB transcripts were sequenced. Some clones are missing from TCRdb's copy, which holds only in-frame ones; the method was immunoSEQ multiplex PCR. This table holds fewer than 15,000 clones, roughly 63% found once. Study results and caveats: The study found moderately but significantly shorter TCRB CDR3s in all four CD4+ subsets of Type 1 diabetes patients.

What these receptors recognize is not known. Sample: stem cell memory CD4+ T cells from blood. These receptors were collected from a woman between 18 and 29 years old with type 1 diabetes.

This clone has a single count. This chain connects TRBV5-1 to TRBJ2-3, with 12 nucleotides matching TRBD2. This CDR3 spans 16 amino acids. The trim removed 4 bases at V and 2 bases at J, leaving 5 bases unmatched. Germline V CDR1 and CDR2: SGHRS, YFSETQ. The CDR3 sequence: CASSPWTSGTTDTQYF. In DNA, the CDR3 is TGCGCCAGCAGCCCCTGGACTAGCGGGACCACAGATACGCAGTATTTT.

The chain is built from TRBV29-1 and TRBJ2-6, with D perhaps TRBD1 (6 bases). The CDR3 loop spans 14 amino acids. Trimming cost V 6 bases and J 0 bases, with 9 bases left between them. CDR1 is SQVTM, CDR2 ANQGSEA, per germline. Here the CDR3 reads CSVGTPSGANVLTF. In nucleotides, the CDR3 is TGCAGCGTAGGGACACCCTCTGGGGCCAACGTCCTGACTTTC.

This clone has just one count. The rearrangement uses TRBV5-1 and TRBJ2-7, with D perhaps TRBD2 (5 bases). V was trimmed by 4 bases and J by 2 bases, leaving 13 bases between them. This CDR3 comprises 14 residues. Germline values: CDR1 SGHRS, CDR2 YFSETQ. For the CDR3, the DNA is TGCGCCAGCAGCCCACTACTAGAGACCTACGAGCAGTACTTC. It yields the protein CASSPLLETYEQYF.

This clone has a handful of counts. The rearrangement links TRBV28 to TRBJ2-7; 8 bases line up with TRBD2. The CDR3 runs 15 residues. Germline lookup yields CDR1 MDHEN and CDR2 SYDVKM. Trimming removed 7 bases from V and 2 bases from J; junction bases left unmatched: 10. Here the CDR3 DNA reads TGTGCCAGCATCTGGGGCAGCGGGAGCCCCTACGAGCAGTACTTC. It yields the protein CASIWGSGSPYEQYF.

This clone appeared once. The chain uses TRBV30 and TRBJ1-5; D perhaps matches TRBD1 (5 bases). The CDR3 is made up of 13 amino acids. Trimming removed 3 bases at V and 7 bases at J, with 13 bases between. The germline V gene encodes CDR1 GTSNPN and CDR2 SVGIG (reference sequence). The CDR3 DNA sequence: TGTGCCTGGAGCAAACTGGGGGGGCAGCCCCAGCATTTT. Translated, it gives CAWSKLGGQPQHF.

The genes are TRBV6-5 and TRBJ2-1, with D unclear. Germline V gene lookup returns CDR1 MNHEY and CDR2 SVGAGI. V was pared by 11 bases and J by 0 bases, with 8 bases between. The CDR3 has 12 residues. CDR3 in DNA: TGTGCCTCCCGGAGCTCCTACAATGAGCAGTTCTTC. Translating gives CASRSSYNEQFF.

The CDR3 DNA reads TGTGCCTGGAACGGGTACGGGAGTGTCGGCAATGAGCAGTTCTTC. It encodes CAWNGYGSVGNEQFF. The chain links TRBV30 to TRBJ2-1; D may be TRBD2 (6 bases). Looked up from germline, CDR1 is GTSNPN and CDR2 is SVGIG (reference sequence). The length of the CDR3 is 15 residues. The germline V and J ends were trimmed by 4 bases and 6 bases, with 19 bases remaining between them.

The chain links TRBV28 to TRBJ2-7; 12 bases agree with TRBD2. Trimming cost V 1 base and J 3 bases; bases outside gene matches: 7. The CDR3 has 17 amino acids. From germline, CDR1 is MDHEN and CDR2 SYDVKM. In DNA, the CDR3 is TGTGCCAGCAGTTTATCCCTTCGACTAGCGGGAGACTACGAGCAGTACTTC. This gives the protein CASSLSLRLAGDYEQYF.

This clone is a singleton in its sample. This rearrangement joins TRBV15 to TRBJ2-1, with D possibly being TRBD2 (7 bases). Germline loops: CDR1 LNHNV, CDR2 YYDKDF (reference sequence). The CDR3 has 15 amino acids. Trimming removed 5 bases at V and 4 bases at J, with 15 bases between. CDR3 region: CATSAGRGGYNEQFF. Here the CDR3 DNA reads TGTGCCACCAGCGCAGGCAGGGGAGGGTACAATGAGCAGTTCTTC.

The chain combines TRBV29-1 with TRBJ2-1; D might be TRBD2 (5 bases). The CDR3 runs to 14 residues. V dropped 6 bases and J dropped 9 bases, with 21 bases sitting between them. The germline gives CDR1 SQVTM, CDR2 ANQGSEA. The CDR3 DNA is TGCAGCGTGGGATTAGCGTACCCCTCGGGTGAGCAGTTCTTC. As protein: CSVGLAYPSGEQFF.

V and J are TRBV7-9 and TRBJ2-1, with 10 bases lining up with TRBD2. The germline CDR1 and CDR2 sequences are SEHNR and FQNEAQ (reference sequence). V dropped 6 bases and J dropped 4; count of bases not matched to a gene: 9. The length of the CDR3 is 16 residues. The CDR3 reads CASSPLAGVRYNEQFF. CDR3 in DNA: TGTGCCAGCAGTCCGCTAGCGGGAGTCCGATACAATGAGCAGTTCTTC.

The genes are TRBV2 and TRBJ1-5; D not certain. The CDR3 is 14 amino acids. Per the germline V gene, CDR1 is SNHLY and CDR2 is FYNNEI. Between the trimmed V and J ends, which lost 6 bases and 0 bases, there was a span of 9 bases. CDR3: CASRVGGSNQPQHF. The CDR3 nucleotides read TGTGCCAGCAGAGTTGGAGGTAGCAATCAGCCCCAGCATTTT. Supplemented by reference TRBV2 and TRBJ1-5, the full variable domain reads EPEVTQTPSHQVTQMGQEVILRCVPISNHLYFYWYRQILGQKVEFLVSFYNNEISEKSEIFDDQFSVERPDGSNFTLKIRSTKLEDSAMYFCASRVGGSNQPQHFGDGTRLSIL.

The CDR3 coding sequence is TGTGCCAGCAGTTCCCCCGGGACTAGTATTCCCGGGGAGCTGTTTTTT. Residues: CASSSPGTSIPGELFF. The V call is TRBV6-6, the J call TRBJ2-2; TRBD2 agrees at 8 bases. The CDR3 has 16 residues. V lost 4 bases and J lost 6; bases outside the gene matches: 10. Germline CDR1 MNHNY, CDR2 SVGAGI (reference sequence).

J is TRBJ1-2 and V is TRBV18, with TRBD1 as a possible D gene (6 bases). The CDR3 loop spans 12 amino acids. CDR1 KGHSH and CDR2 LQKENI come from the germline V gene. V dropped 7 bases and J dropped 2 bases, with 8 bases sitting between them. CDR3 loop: CASYGTNYGYTF. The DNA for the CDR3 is TGTGCCAGCTACGGGACAAACTATGGCTACACCTTC.

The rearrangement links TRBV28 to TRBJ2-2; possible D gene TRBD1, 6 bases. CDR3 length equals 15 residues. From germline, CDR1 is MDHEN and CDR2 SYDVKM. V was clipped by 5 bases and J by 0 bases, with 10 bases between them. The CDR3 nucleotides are TGTGCCAGCAGTAGAGGGGGTTCGAACACCGGGGAGCTGTTTTTT. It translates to CASSRGGSNTGELFF.

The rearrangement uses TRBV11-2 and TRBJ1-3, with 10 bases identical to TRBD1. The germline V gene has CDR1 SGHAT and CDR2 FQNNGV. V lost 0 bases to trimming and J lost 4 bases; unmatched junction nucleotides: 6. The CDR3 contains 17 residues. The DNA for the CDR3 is TGTGCCAGCAGCTTAGATGGGACAGGGGCAGACGGAAACACCATATATTTT. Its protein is CASSLDGTGADGNTIYF.